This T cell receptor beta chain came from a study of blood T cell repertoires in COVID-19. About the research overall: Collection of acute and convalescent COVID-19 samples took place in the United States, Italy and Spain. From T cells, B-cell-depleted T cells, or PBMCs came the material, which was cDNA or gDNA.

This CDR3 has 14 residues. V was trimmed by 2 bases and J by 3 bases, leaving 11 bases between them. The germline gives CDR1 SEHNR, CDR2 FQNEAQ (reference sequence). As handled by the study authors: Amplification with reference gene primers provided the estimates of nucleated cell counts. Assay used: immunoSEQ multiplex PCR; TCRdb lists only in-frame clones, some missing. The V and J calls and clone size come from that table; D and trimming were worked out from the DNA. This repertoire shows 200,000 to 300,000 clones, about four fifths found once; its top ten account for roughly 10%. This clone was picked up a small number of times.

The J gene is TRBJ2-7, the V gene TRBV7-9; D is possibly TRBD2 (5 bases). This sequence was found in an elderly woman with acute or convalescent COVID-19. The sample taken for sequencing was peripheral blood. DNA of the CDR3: TGTGCCAGCAGCTTATCGGACTCGATCTACGAGCAGTACTTC. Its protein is CASSLSDSIYEQYF.